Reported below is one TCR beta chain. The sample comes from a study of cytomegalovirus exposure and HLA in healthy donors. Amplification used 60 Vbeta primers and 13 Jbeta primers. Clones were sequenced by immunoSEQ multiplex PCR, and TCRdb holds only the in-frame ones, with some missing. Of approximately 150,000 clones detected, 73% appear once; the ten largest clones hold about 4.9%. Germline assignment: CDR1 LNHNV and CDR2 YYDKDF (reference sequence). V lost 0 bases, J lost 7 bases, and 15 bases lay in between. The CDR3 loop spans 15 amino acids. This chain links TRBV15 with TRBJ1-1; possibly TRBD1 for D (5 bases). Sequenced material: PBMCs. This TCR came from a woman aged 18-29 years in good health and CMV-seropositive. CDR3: CATSRDIARDSEAFF. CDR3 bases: TGTGCCACCAGCAGAGATATCGCCAGGGATAGTGAAGCTTTCTTT.